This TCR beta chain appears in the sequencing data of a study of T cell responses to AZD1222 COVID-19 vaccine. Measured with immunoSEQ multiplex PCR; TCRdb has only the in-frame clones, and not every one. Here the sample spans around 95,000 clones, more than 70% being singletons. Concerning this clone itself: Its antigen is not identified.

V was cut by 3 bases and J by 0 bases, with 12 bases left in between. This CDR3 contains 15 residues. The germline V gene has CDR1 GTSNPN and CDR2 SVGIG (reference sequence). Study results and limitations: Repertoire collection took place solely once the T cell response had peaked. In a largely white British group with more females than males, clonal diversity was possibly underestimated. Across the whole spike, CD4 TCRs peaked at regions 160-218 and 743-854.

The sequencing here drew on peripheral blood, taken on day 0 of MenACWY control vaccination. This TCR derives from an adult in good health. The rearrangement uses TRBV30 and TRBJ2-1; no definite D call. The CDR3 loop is CAWRRRLSSYNEQFF. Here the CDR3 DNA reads TGTGCCTGGAGGAGACGATTAAGCTCCTACAATGAGCAGTTCTTC.